Each of the 14 T cell receptor beta chains below was sequenced from the same sample in a study of long-term antiretroviral therapy in people with HIV (dated by TCRdb to the early 2020s). The immunoSEQ hsTCRB v3.0 assay was used at survey level resolution to sequence the TRB variable region. Drawn from immuneACCESS, this table holds only the in-frame rearrangements with V and J called that TCRdb kept. Clones are partly lost; checked studies trace under half to an unresolved V gene and leave the rest unexplained. The sample data list 15,000 or so clones, and 88% of these were observed just once. The ten largest make up 11% of the sample. The source was unsorted PBMCs, collected 6.2 years after starting antiretroviral therapy. Every receptor here comes from a man aged 40-50 years with HIV.

The CDR3 nucleotides are TGTGCCAGCTCACCAGACCGGGCTCATTACGAGCAGTACTTC. Its translation is CASSPDRAHYEQYF. The chain employs TRBV18 and TRBJ2-7; D not resolved. Trimming took 2 bases from V and 4 from J, leaving 12 bases between them. Per germline, CDR1 KGHSH and CDR2 LQKENI. The CDR3 is 14 residues long. Filled out from reference TRBV18 and TRBJ2-7, the complete variable domain reads NAGVMQNPRHLVRRRGQEARLRCSPMKGHSHVYWYRQLPEEGLKFMVYLQKENIIDESGMPKERFSAEFPKEGPSILRIQQVVRGDSAAYFCASSPDRAHYEQYFGPGTRLTVT.

The chain recombines TRBV9 with TRBJ2-7; the match to TRBD1 covers 7 bases. CDR3 length equals 15 residues. Germline loops: CDR1 SGDLS, CDR2 YYNGEE. Losses at the gene ends were 4 bases for V and 0 bases for J; bases not matched to a gene: 7. CDR3 in amino acids: CASSPAGGSSYEQYF. The CDR3 bases are TGTGCCAGCAGCCCCGCAGGGGGTAGCTCCTACGAGCAGTACTTC.

J is TRBJ1-1 and V is TRBV25-1; TRBD1 agrees at 9 bases. This CDR3 comprises 15 residues. Germline lookup yields CDR1 MGHDK and CDR2 SYGVNS. J was trimmed by 4 bases and V by 4 bases; bases with no gene match: 7. The CDR3: CASSVGGGQGTEAFF. The CDR3, as DNA: TGTGCCAGCAGTGTGGGAGGGGGACAGGGCACTGAAGCTTTCTTT.

A single count supports this clone. J is TRBJ1-2 and V is TRBV30; no reliable D call. With 3 bases removed from V and 2 bases from J, the gap between germline ends came to 10 bases. The CDR3 is 13 amino acids. The germline CDR1 and CDR2 sequences are GTSNPN and SVGIG (reference sequence). CDR3 sequence (DNA): TGTGCCTGGAGCCCGACTGGGAACTATGGCTACACCTTC. Translation gives CAWSPTGNYGYTF.

The rearrangement uses TRBV27 and TRBJ2-7; D uncertain. This CDR3 is 14 amino acids long. Germline CDR1 is MNHEY and CDR2 is SMNVEV (reference sequence). Between the trimmed V and J ends, which lost 5 bases and 1 base, there was a span of 12 bases. CDR3 loop: CASSPRAFSYEQYF. The CDR3 DNA reads TGTGCCAGCAGTCCTCGGGCTTTTTCCTACGAGCAGTACTTC.

The chain recombines TRBV5-1 with TRBJ2-1; 9 positions agree with TRBD2. Per the germline V gene, CDR1 is SGHRS and CDR2 is YFSETQ. This CDR3 contains 19 residues. J lost 0 bases, V lost 0 bases, and 10 bases had no gene match. In nucleotides, the CDR3 is TGCGCCAGCAGCTTGGGGGCTAGCGGGATACGTAGCTCCTACAATGAGCAGTTCTTC. Its protein product is CASSLGASGIRSSYNEQFF.

J is TRBJ2-1 and V is TRBV4-1; 10 nucleotides match TRBD1. The CDR3 runs 17 residues. With V trimmed by 2 bases and J by 3 bases, 7 bases remained unmatched. CDR1 and CDR2 (germline): MGHRA, YSYEKL. CDR3 coding DNA: TGCGCCAGCAGCCAATCTACCGGGACAGGGGTCTACAATGAGCAGTTCTTC. It codes for CASSQSTGTGVYNEQFF.

The table lists this clone with a count of one. The V and J genes are TRBV30 and TRBJ1-4; 7 bases map to TRBD1. The germline CDR1 and CDR2 sequences are GTSNPN and SVGIG (reference sequence). V dropped 1 base and J dropped 9; count of bases not matched to a gene: 2. The CDR3 has 12 residues. CDR3 residues: CAWSAGGQKLFF. The CDR3 nucleotides read TGTGCCTGGAGTGCAGGGGGACAAAAACTGTTTTTT.

This chain links TRBV6-1 with TRBJ1-5, with D possibly matching TRBD1 (5 bases). V was cut by 0 bases and J by 5 bases, with 8 bases left in between. The CDR3 has 14 residues. Looked up from germline, CDR1 is MNHNS and CDR2 is SASEGT. This CDR3 is CASSEAGPYQPQHF. The DNA for the CDR3 is TGTGCCAGCAGTGAAGCGGGACCTTATCAGCCCCAGCATTTT.

V gene TRBV7-2 combines with J gene TRBJ2-7, with 7 bases fitting TRBD2. The CDR3 consists of 14 residues. CDR1 and CDR2 (germline): SGHTA, FQGNSA. After removal of 1 base from V and 3 bases from J, the junction contained 3 bases not matched to a gene. Here the CDR3 reads CASSLDASGYEQYF. CDR3 bases: TGTGCCAGCAGCTTAGATGCTAGCGGCTACGAGCAGTACTTC.

The chain carries TRBV7-2 and TRBJ2-3, with D tentatively TRBD1 (6 bases). Germline-derived CDR1 and CDR2 are SGHTA and FQGNSA. The CDR3 extends over 14 amino acids. Trimming removed 5 bases from V and 2 bases from J, with 11 bases in between. CDR3 sequence: CASSRGQYTDTQYF. The CDR3 nucleotides are TGTGCCAGCAGCCGCGGACAGTACACAGATACGCAGTATTTT.

This sequence joins TRBV30 and TRBJ2-5; D is unresolved. The J call may be faulty, since TRBJ2-7 better matches the DNA end. Germline V CDR1 and CDR2: GTSNPN, SVGIG (reference sequence). The CDR3 is 11 amino acids. CDR3 residues: CAWRQYYEQYF. The DNA of the CDR3 is TGTGCCTGGAGACAGTATTACGAGCAGTACTTC.

In its sample, this clone is large (0.1 to 1%). The chain carries TRBV30 and TRBJ1-1; D might be TRBD1 (5 bases). The CDR3 is 12 residues long. Trimming removed 7 bases at V and 1 base at J, with 10 bases between. CDR1 and CDR2 (germline): GTSNPN, SVGIG (reference sequence). The CDR3 DNA follows: TGTGCCTCAAGGACATCGAACACTGAAGCTTTCTTT. Encoded protein: CASRTSNTEAFF.

This chain joins TRBV6-1 and TRBJ2-7; D possibly corresponds to TRBD1 (6 bases). The CDR3 runs to 13 residues. From germline, CDR1 is MNHNS and CDR2 SASEGT. The germline V and J ends were trimmed by 6 bases and 3 bases, with 12 bases remaining between them. CDR3 loop: CASRGRGNYEQYF. The CDR3, as DNA: TGTGCCAGCAGAGGCAGGGGTAACTACGAGCAGTACTTC.